This is a list of T cell receptor beta chains from one sample in a study of blood T cell repertoires in COVID-19. Method: immunoSEQ multiplex PCR; TCRdb's copy keeps in-frame clones and lacks some. The sample holds some 350,000 clones, around 87% seen once. The sequenced sample consisted of PBMCs or T cells enriched from blood (not recorded which). The receptors were gathered from a young man who had recovered from COVID-19. The CDR3 runs from the conserved cysteine through the conserved F or W. D genes are given only for firm matches. Expanded clones get a size class; other rows say once, few or many, or leave the size out.

clone size,V gene,J gene,D gene,CDR3 protein,CDR3 DNA
.,TRBV7-3,TRBJ2-7,TRBD1,CASSLGQGWSEQYF,TGTGCCAGCAGCTTGGGACAGGGATGGAGCGAGCAGTACTTC
.,TRBV5-5,TRBJ2-3,.,CASSLTSARSTDTQYF,TGTGCCAGCAGCTTGACTTCCGCCCGAAGCACAGATACGCAGTATTTT
.,TRBV12-3/TRBV12-4,TRBJ1-1,.,CASSIAVNTEAFF,TGTGCCAGCAGCATAGCAGTGAACACTGAAGCTTTCTTT
.,TRBV24-1,TRBJ2-1,TRBD1,CATSDLAGQGLNEQFF,TGTGCCACCAGTGATTTGGCGGGACAGGGCCTCAATGAGCAGTTCTTC
.,TRBV3-1/TRBV3-2,TRBJ2-7,TRBD1,CASSPRTTGGWSEQYF,TGTGCCAGCAGCCCCAGAACGACAGGGGGATGGTCCGAGCAGTACTTC
.,TRBV28,TRBJ1-3,.,CASGEHSGNTIYF,TGTGCCAGCGGAGAACACTCTGGAAACACCATATATTTT
.,TRBV5-1,TRBJ2-1,.,CATRQSSTHNEQFF,TGCGCCACAAGACAGTCTTCTACACACAATGAGCAGTTCTTC
few,TRBV4-1,TRBJ1-2,.,CASSQDETGPNYGYTF,TGCGCCAGCAGCCAAGATGAAACAGGACCTAACTATGGCTACACCTTC
.,TRBV7-9,TRBJ1-3,.,CASSLDQLFSGNTIYF,TGTGCCAGCAGCTTAGATCAACTGTTCTCTGGAAACACCATATATTTT
.,TRBV6-1,TRBJ1-5,.,CASREGPGNQPQHF,TGTGCCAGCAGGGAAGGACCGGGGAATCAGCCCCAGCATTTT
.,TRBV28,TRBJ1-1,TRBD1,CASKMGQSNTEAFF,TGTGCCAGCAAAATGGGACAGTCGAACACTGAAGCTTTCTTT
.,TRBV2,TRBJ1-1,.,CATSVDMEAFF,TGTGCCACCTCGGTGGACATGGAAGCTTTCTTT
.,TRBV7-7,TRBJ2-2,TRBD1,CASSSTGGSVTGELFF,TGTGCCAGCAGCTCAACAGGGGGCTCTGTCACCGGGGAGCTGTTTTTT
.,TRBV14,TRBJ1-1,TRBD1,CASSPLGQGVDTEAFF,TGTGCCAGCAGCCCCCTGGGACAGGGCGTAGACACTGAAGCTTTCTTT
.,TRBV27,TRBJ1-5,.,CASSLSGGNGGNQPQHF,TGTGCCAGCAGTTTATCTGGAGGGAATGGGGGCAATCAGCCCCAGCATTTT
.,TRBV6-5,TRBJ1-2,.,CASKRGVGIYGYTF,TGTGCCAGCAAACGGGGGGTAGGGATCTATGGCTACACCTTC
.,TRBV7-2,TRBJ2-1,.,CASSLSPGDNEQFF,TGTGCCAGCAGCTTAAGTCCAGGGGACAATGAGCAGTTCTTC
.,TRBV7-9,TRBJ1-5,.,CASSRDTYSNQPQHF,TGTGCCAGCAGCCGCGACACCTATAGCAATCAGCCCCAGCATTTT
few,TRBV27,TRBJ1-1,TRBD1,CASSHSGTGIEAFF,TGTGCCAGCAGTCACTCCGGGACAGGGATTGAAGCTTTCTTT
.,TRBV9,TRBJ1-1,TRBD1,CASSGSGGNTEAFF,TGTGCCAGCAGCGGGTCAGGGGGGAACACTGAAGCTTTCTTT
once,TRBV28,TRBJ1-2,.,CASSATGKGYTF,TGTGCCAGCAGTGCCACAGGGAAAGGCTACACCTTC
.,TRBV5-4,TRBJ1-3,TRBD1,CASSAGQGAAGNTIYF,TGTGCCAGCAGCGCTGGACAGGGGGCGGCTGGAAACACCATATATTTT
.,TRBV6-5,TRBJ2-3,.,CAARVGGTDTQYF,TGTGCCGCCAGGGTTGGGGGGACAGATACGCAGTATTTT